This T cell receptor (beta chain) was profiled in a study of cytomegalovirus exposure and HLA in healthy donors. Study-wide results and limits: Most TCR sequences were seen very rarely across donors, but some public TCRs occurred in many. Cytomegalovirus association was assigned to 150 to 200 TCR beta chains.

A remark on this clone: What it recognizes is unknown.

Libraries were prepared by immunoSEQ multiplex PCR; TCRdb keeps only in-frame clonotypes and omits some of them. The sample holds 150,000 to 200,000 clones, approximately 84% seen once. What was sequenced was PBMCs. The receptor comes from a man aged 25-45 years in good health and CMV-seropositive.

The CDR3 nucleotides read TGCAGCGTTGAGTCCGGACTCGTCAACATTCAGTACTTC. Translation: CSVESGLVNIQYF. The chain combines TRBV29-1 with TRBJ2-4; weak D call: TRBD2 (5 bases). V was trimmed by 3 bases and J by 7 bases, leaving 13 bases between them. Germline V gene data show CDR1 as SQVTM and CDR2 as ANQGSEA. The CDR3 covers 13 residues. Combining the CDR3 with reference TRBV29-1 and TRBJ2-4 gives the whole variable domain SAVISQKPSRDICQRGTSLTIQCQVDSQVTMMFWYRQQPGQSLTLIATANQGSEATYESGFVIDKFPISRPNLTFSTLTVSNMSPEDSSIYLCSVESGLVNIQYFGAGTRLSVL.